This T cell receptor (beta chain) was obtained from a study of blood T cell repertoires in COVID-19. In the study overall: The cDNA or gDNA used as material had been derived from T cells, B-cell-depleted T cells, or PBMCs.

Original handling: For nucleated cells, counts were estimated from reference gene primer amplification. This table comes from immunoSEQ multiplex PCR, and its TCRdb copy is limited to in-frame clones, with some not included. V and J calls and clone size are as listed in that table; D and trimming were resolved from the DNA. This sample has 180,000 or so clones, with 86% found just once. This clone was counted only a few times. Germline-derived CDR1 and CDR2 are SGHVS and FQNEAQ. The CDR3 has 13 residues. V lost 0 bases, J lost 10 bases, and 3 bases stayed unmatched. This clonotype originated in a man aged 18 to 29 with acute or convalescent COVID-19. Input material: peripheral blood. This chain joins TRBV7-8 and TRBJ2-3; 8 bases align to TRBD2. CDR3 region: CASSLAAGGAQYF. CDR3 DNA sequence: TGTGCCAGCAGCTTAGCGGCCGGGGGGGCGCAGTATTTT.